In its sample, the clone carrying this T cell receptor (beta chain) was seen a few times. Its cognate antigen is unknown. The sample originates from a study of cytomegalovirus exposure and HLA in healthy donors. The CDR3 contains 14 residues. Germline CDR1 and CDR2: LNHDA and SQIVND (reference sequence). J was trimmed by 7 bases and V by 7 bases; bases with no gene match: 7. With 60 Vbeta and 13 Jbeta primers, the PCR was carried out. The repertoire was sequenced with immunoSEQ multiplex PCR; TCRdb's copy has only in-frame clones and lacks some. The table records around 230,000 clones, 75% to 80% of them present only once. Study outcomes and limitations: Among TCR sequences, most were rare, though some public TCRs appeared in many donors.

The clonotype was recovered from a male donor in good health and CMV-seronegative. The chain links TRBV19 to TRBJ1-4; 9 bases match TRBD1. Sequenced input: PBMCs. The CDR3 region is CASMRGQGGEKLFF. The CDR3 nucleotides are TGTGCCAGTATGCGGGGACAGGGCGGTGAAAAACTGTTTTTT.